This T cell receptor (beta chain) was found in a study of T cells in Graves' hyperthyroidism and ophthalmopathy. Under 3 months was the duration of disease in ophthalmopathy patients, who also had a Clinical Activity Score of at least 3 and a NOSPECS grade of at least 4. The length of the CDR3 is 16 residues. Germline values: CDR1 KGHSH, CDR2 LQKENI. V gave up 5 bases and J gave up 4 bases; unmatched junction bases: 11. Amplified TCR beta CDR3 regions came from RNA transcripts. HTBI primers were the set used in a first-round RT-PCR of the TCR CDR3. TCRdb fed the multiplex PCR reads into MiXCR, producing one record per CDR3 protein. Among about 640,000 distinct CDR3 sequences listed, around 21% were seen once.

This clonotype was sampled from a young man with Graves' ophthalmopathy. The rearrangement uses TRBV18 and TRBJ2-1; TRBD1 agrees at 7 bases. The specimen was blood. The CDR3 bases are TGTGCCAGCTCATCGGAGACAGGGTACAGGTACAATGAGCAGTTCTTC. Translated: CASSSETGYRYNEQFF.